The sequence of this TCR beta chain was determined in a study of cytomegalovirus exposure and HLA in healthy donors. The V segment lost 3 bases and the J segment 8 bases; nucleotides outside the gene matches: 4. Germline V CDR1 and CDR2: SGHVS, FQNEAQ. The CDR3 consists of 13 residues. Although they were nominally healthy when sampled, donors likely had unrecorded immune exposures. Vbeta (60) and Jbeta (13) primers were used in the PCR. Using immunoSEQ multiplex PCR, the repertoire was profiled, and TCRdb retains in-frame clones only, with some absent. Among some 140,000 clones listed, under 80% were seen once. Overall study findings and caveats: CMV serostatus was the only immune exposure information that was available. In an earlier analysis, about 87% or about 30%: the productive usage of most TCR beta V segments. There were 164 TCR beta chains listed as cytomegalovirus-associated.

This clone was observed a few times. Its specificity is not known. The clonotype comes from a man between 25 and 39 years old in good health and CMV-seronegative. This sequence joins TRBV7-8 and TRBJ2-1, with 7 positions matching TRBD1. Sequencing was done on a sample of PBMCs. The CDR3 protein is CASSFLQGHEQFF. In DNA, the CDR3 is TGTGCCAGCAGCTTCCTACAGGGGCATGAGCAGTTCTTC.